Each of the 3 T cell receptor beta chains below was sequenced from the same sample in a study of CD4 T cells in relation to SARS-CoV-2 and coronaviruses. The assay was immunoSEQ multiplex PCR, and TCRdb's table has in-frame clones only and misses some. The top ten hold approximately 28% of the sample, which has 21,000 or so clones, 76% seen once. These receptors are not linked to any known antigen. CD4+ T cells from unexposed donors were obtained before the COVID-19 pandemic (2011-2018). The cells were cultured for around ten days before CD4+ T cells were isolated. The specimen was CD4+ T cells from PBMCs, cultured in vitro. These receptors came from a human donor in good health.

The chain recombines TRBV5-1 with TRBJ2-2, with TRBD2 matching over 10 bases. The CDR3 is made up of 14 amino acids. The ends lost 4 bases at V and 6 bases at J; junction bases unmatched: 3. Germline CDR1 SGHRS, CDR2 YFSETQ. CDR3 nucleotide sequence: TGCGCCAGCAGCCCTACTAGCGGGGCCGGGGAGCTGTTTTTT. It yields the protein CASSPTSGAGELFF.

The chain uses TRBV9 and TRBJ2-7; weak D call: TRBD1 (5 bases). CDR3 length: 16 residues. The ends were cut back, 4 bases at V and 9 bases at J, with 26 bases in the middle. CDR1 is SGDLS, CDR2 YYNGEE, per germline. CDR3 bases: TGTGCCAGCAGCCCTTTCGGACAAAATGCTTACGAGCGGCAGTACTTC. Protein sequence: CASSPFGQNAYERQYF.

V and J are TRBV6-6 and TRBJ2-3, with a possible D match to TRBD2 (5 bases). The V gene lost 1 base and the J gene lost 1 base, with 6 bases spanning the gap. This CDR3 is built from 14 residues. Germline values: CDR1 MNHNY, CDR2 SVGAGI (reference sequence). The CDR3 nucleotides read TGTGCCAGCAGTTACTTTAGCGGCACAGATACGCAGTATTTT. Its translation: CASSYFSGTDTQYF.